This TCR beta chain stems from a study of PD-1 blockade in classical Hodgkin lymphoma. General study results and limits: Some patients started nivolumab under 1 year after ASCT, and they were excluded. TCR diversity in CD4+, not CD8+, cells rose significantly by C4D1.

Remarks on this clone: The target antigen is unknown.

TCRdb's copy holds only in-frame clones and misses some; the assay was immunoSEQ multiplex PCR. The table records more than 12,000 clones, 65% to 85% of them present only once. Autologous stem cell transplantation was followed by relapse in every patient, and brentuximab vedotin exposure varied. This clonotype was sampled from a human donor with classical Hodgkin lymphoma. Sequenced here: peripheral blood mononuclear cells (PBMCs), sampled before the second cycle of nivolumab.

The CDR3 region has the DNA TGTGCCAGCAGCTTAGTGAGGGAGCAGTACTTC. It is translated as CASSLVREQYF. The rearrangement joins TRBV7-8 to TRBJ2-7, with D unresolved. V dropped 1 base and J dropped 7 bases, with 5 bases sitting between them. Germline loops: CDR1 SGHVS, CDR2 FQNEAQ. The CDR3 covers 11 residues. Variable domain in full (rest from reference TRBV7-8 and TRBJ2-7): GAGVSQSPRYKVAKRGQDVALRCDPISGHVSLFWYQQALGQGPEFLTYFQNEAQLDKSGLPSDRFFAERPEGSVSTLKIQRTQQEDSAVYLCASSLVREQYFGPGTRLTVT.